The 13 T cell receptor beta chains in this list originate from one sample, sequenced in a study of cytomegalovirus exposure and HLA in healthy donors. Assay: immunoSEQ multiplex PCR; the TCRdb copy retains only in-frame clones and omits some. The sample yields under 95,000 clones, roughly 90% seen once. The sample consisted of PBMCs. These receptors all come from a man aged 25-45 years in good health and CMV-seronegative.

The chain combines TRBV19 with TRBJ1-1; D gene ambiguous. The CDR3 has 13 amino acids. Germline V gives CDR1 LNHDA, CDR2 SQIVND (reference sequence). Trimming took 3 bases from V and 2 from J, leaving 7 bases between them. The CDR3 DNA reads as TGTGCCAGTAGTATTTTCACTAACACTGAAGCTTTCTTT. Translating gives CASSIFTNTEAFF.

Only a few counts were recorded for this clone. V usage is TRBV28 and J usage is TRBJ1-1, with D possibly TRBD1 on 5 matching bases. V was cut by 3 bases and J by 2 bases, with 13 bases left in between. Germline V lookup: CDR1 MDHEN, CDR2 SYDVKM. This CDR3 contains 15 residues. The DNA of the CDR3 is TGTGCCAGCAGTTTCATTGCAGGGCCAAACACTGAAGCTTTCTTT. Translating it yields CASSFIAGPNTEAFF.

The J gene is TRBJ1-5, the V gene TRBV2; no firm D call. The CDR3 is 14 residues long. Deletions cut 4 bases from V and 0 bases from J, with 7 bases between. CDR1 and CDR2 (germline): SNHLY, FYNNEI. Here the CDR3 reads CASSVEYSNQPQHF. Written as DNA, the CDR3 is TGTGCCAGCAGTGTAGAGTATAGCAATCAGCCCCAGCATTTT.

The chain carries TRBV6-1 and TRBJ2-2; no definite D call. From germline, CDR1 is MNHNS and CDR2 SASEGT. V gave up 2 bases and J gave up 1 base, with 8 bases separating them. This CDR3 spans 15 amino acids. CDR3 nucleotide sequence: TGTGCCAGCAGTGAATCTCAGCGGAACACCGGGGAGCTGTTTTTT. Its protein is CASSESQRNTGELFF.

V is TRBV2 and J is TRBJ2-2, with D uncertain. The CDR3 has 16 residues. V lost 6 bases and J 4 bases, leaving 18 bases between the germline ends. Germline CDR1 SNHLY, CDR2 FYNNEI. DNA for the CDR3: TGTGCCAGCAGCAGAAAACGGGTAGAATTCACCGGGGAGCTGTTTTTT. Protein: CASSRKRVEFTGELFF. Variable domain in full (rest from reference TRBV2 and TRBJ2-2): EPEVTQTPSHQVTQMGQEVILRCVPISNHLYFYWYRQILGQKVEFLVSFYNNEISEKSEIFDDQFSVERPDGSNFTLKIRSTKLEDSAMYFCASSRKRVEFTGELFFGEGSRLTVL.

The gene calls are TRBV29-1 and TRBJ2-7, with a tentative D call TRBD2 (6 bases). V was shortened by 6 bases and J by 3 bases, with 15 bases between the two germline ends. Germline V CDR1 and CDR2: SQVTM, ANQGSEA. The CDR3 length is 13 residues. CDR3 loop: CSVPGVEFYEQYF. In DNA form, the CDR3 reads TGCAGCGTCCCGGGAGTGGAATTCTACGAGCAGTACTTC.

The chain carries TRBV6-5 and TRBJ2-7, with 7 bases fitting TRBD2. CDR1 is MNHEY, CDR2 SVGAGI, per germline. The V and J ends lost 6 bases and 0 bases, in that order; junction bases with no gene match: 8. This CDR3 comprises 15 residues. CDR3 sequence reads: CASRDLPSGSYEQYF. Written as DNA, the CDR3 is TGTGCCAGCAGGGATTTACCTAGCGGCTCCTACGAGCAGTACTTC.

The chain combines TRBV2 with TRBJ2-7; D might be TRBD1 (7 bases). The germline gives CDR1 SNHLY, CDR2 FYNNEI. The V gene lost 7 bases and the J gene lost 1 base, with 11 bases spanning the gap. The CDR3 spans 13 residues. CDR3 sequence reads: CASTGGLSYEQYF. The CDR3 bases are TGTGCCAGCACAGGGGGGTTATCCTACGAGCAGTACTTC.

This clone has more than one count but fewer than ten. The chain recombines TRBV19 with TRBJ1-5, with 8 bases that match TRBD1. The length of the CDR3 is 14 residues. J gave up 7 bases and V 5 bases, and 7 bases lay outside the gene matches. Germline V gene data show CDR1 as LNHDA and CDR2 as SQIVND (reference sequence). CDR3 nucleotides: TGTGCCAGTAGTTCAGGACAGGGCAGGCAGCCCCAGCATTTT. Amino acid sequence: CASSSGQGRQPQHF.

The chain employs TRBV19 and TRBJ2-5; D is perhaps TRBD2 (7 bases). The CDR3 is 15 residues long. CDR1 is LNHDA and CDR2 is SQIVND in the germline V gene (reference sequence). The V and J ends lost 3 bases and 5 bases respectively, with 16 bases between them. DNA for the CDR3: TGTGCCAGTAGTATTGGTCAGGGAGGGGGGGAGACCCAGTACTTC. Residues: CASSIGQGGGETQYF.

The chain joins TRBV2 to TRBJ2-1; 11 bases line up with TRBD2. Per the germline V gene, CDR1 is SNHLY and CDR2 is FYNNEI. This CDR3 region has 13 residues. The ends lost 5 bases at V and 10 bases at J; junction bases unmatched: 4. CDR3 region: CASSNLAGGEQFF. DNA of the CDR3: TGTGCCAGCAGTAACCTAGCGGGGGGAGAGCAGTTCTTC.

J is TRBJ2-7 and V is TRBV30, with a possible D match to TRBD2 (5 bases). V was trimmed by 3 bases and J by 6 bases, leaving 9 bases between them. This CDR3 contains 11 residues. The V gene's germline CDR1 is GTSNPN and CDR2 SVGIG (reference sequence). The CDR3 coding sequence is TGTGCCTGGAGACGGGAAGGCGAGCAGTACTTC. It encodes CAWRREGEQYF.

The chain uses TRBV27 and TRBJ2-1, with D maybe TRBD2 (5 bases). V gave up 6 bases and J gave up 6 bases, with 12 bases separating them. Germline V gives CDR1 MNHEY, CDR2 SMNVEV (reference sequence). This CDR3 has 13 residues. CDR3 sequence (DNA): TGTGCCAGCAGGCCCACGGGGATCAATGAGCAGTTCTTC. As protein: CASRPTGINEQFF.